A single sample is the source of the 22 T cell receptor beta chains below, sequenced in a study of blood T cell repertoires in COVID-19. The protocol was immunoSEQ multiplex PCR, while the TCRdb copy is restricted to in-frame clones and leaves out a portion. The sample records about 160,000 clones, around four fifths being singletons. The sequenced sample was peripheral blood. The receptors come from a man aged 65 to 85 with acute or convalescent COVID-19.

The chain links TRBV28 to TRBJ1-4; the match to TRBD1 covers 9 bases. Unmatched junction bases numbered 4, after V lost 3 bases and J lost 5 bases. The CDR3 contains 15 residues. CDR1 MDHEN and CDR2 SYDVKM come from the germline V gene. CDR3 DNA sequence: TGTGCCAGCAGTTTTCCCGGGACAGGGAATGAAAAACTGTTTTTT. Amino acid sequence: CASSFPGTGNEKLFF.

The chain carries TRBV19 and TRBJ1-2; 7 bases are shared with TRBD1. The CDR3 extends over 14 amino acids. The V gene end was trimmed by 3 bases and the J gene end by 2 bases; junction bases not matched to a gene: 3. CDR1 LNHDA and CDR2 SQIVND come from the germline V gene (reference sequence). CDR3 in DNA: TGTGCCAGTAGTATTTCCAGGGGGAACTATGGCTACACCTTC. Translated: CASSISRGNYGYTF.

The chain joins TRBV6-5 to TRBJ2-7; TRBD2 matches 9 bases. J lost 3 bases, V lost 6 bases, and 6 bases had no gene match. The length of the CDR3 is 14 residues. Germline CDR1 reads MNHEY; CDR2 reads SVGAGI. For the CDR3, the DNA is TGTGCCAGCAGCCAGGGACTAGCTGACTACGAGCAGTACTTC. This gives the protein CASSQGLADYEQYF.

The chain uses TRBV6-1 and TRBJ2-5, with D maybe TRBD1 (7 bases). In germline, CDR1 is MNHNS, CDR2 SASEGT. V lost 0 bases and J 4 bases, leaving 21 bases between the germline ends. This CDR3 has 18 residues. CDR3 coding DNA: TGTGCCAGCAGTGAAGCGAGCCTACGTGGGCAGGGGGGAGAGACCCAGTACTTC. It encodes CASSEASLRGQGGETQYF.

V usage is TRBV28 and J usage is TRBJ1-4, with 7 bases aligning to TRBD1. CDR1 and CDR2 from the germline V gene are MDHEN and SYDVKM. V shed 5 bases and J 1 base; nucleotides not matched to a gene: 1. CDR3 length: 14 amino acids. The CDR3 nucleotides are TGTGCCAGCAGTCGACAGGGAACTAATGAAAAACTGTTTTTT. It codes for CASSRQGTNEKLFF.

V is TRBV6-2 or TRBV6-3 and J is TRBJ2-1, with 11 bases lining up with TRBD2. Trimming cost V 0 bases and J 6 bases; bases outside gene matches: 4. The CDR3 has 16 residues. Germline-derived CDR1 and CDR2 are MNHEY and SVGEGT. Here the CDR3 reads CASSYSTSGASNEQFF. For the CDR3, the DNA is TGTGCCAGCAGTTACTCGACTAGCGGGGCGTCCAATGAGCAGTTCTTC.

This chain links TRBV2 with TRBJ1-5; D is unclear. Germline V gives CDR1 SNHLY, CDR2 FYNNEI. This CDR3 is 12 amino acids long. Between the trimmed V and J ends, which lost 1 base and 9 bases, there was a span of 7 bases. The CDR3 spells CASSEDAGPQHF. The CDR3 bases are TGTGCCAGCAGTGAAGACGCGGGGCCCCAGCATTTT.

This clone was seen a few times. The rearrangement joins TRBV27 to TRBJ1-5, with no clear D. Per the germline V gene, CDR1 is MNHEY and CDR2 is SMNVEV (reference sequence). Trimming pared 8 bases from V and 4 bases from J, leaving 9 bases between. The CDR3 spans 12 residues. CDR3: CASWAPNQPQHF. The CDR3 DNA sequence: TGTGCCAGCTGGGCCCCTAATCAGCCCCAGCATTTT.

The chain's CDR3 is CSAIDRNTGELFF. The CDR3 region has the DNA TGCAGTGCTATTGACAGAAACACCGGGGAGCTGTTTTTT. This chain uses TRBV20-1 with TRBJ2-2; the D gene is possibly TRBD1 (5 bases). Germline V gene sequence: CDR1 DFQATT, CDR2 SNEGSKA (reference sequence). CDR3 length: 13 amino acids. Trimming removed 4 bases from V and 2 bases from J, with 8 bases in between.

V gene TRBV7-9 combines with J gene TRBJ1-3, with TRBD1 matching over 7 bases. The length of the CDR3 is 15 residues. V trimming: 5 bases; J trimming: 3 bases; junction bases outside the gene matches: 7. CDR1 and CDR2 from the germline V gene are SEHNR and FQNEAQ (reference sequence). The CDR3 DNA is TGTGCCAGCAGCCCACCAGGGGGTGGTGGAAACACCATATATTTT. Protein: CASSPPGGGGNTIYF.

The rearrangement joins TRBV27 to TRBJ2-1, with TRBD2 identical over 8 bases. V lost 5 bases to trimming and J lost 9 bases; unmatched junction nucleotides: 15. CDR3 size: 16 residues. Looked up from germline, CDR1 is MNHEY and CDR2 is SMNVEV (reference sequence). CDR3 bases: TGTGCCAGCAGTCTCCGCCCGCACCGTAGCGGGGTTGAGCAGTTCTTC. Residues: CASSLRPHRSGVEQFF.

This clone occurred a few times. The chain recombines TRBV14 with TRBJ2-2, with D unclear. Germline values: CDR1 SGHDN, CDR2 FVKESK. V lost 8 bases, J lost 1 base, and 5 bases lay in between. The length of the CDR3 is 12 residues. CDR3: CASRENTGELFF. The CDR3 DNA reads TGTGCCAGCCGAGAGAACACCGGGGAGCTGTTTTTT.

The chain joins TRBV7-9 to TRBJ1-5; D may be TRBD1 (6 bases). V dropped 5 bases and J dropped 3 bases, with 14 bases sitting between them. This CDR3 region has 15 residues. CDR1 SEHNR and CDR2 FQNEAQ come from the germline V gene (reference sequence). Here the CDR3 reads CASSVGQTLNQPQHF. As DNA, the CDR3 is TGTGCCAGCAGCGTCGGACAGACCCTCAATCAGCCCCAGCATTTT.

V and J are TRBV7-3 and TRBJ2-1, with 10 bases identical to TRBD2. Germline assignment: CDR1 SGHTA and CDR2 FQGTGA. This CDR3 spans 16 amino acids. The V and J ends lost 2 bases and 12 bases, in that order; junction bases with no gene match: 13. The CDR3 sequence is CASSLWASGRSHGQFF. The CDR3, as DNA: TGTGCCAGCAGCTTATGGGCTAGCGGGAGATCGCACGGGCAGTTCTTC.

This clone was seen just once. This rearrangement joins TRBV3-1 (or the pseudogene TRBV3-2) to TRBJ2-5; 9 bases fit TRBD1. This CDR3 comprises 15 residues. Trimming at V came to 1 base and at J to 4 bases, leaving 4 bases not matched to a gene. CDR1 and CDR2 (germline): LGHDT, YNNKEL (reference sequence). The CDR3 loop is CASSQGGQGGETQYF. In DNA form, the CDR3 reads TGTGCCAGCAGCCAAGGGGGACAGGGAGGAGAGACCCAGTACTTC.

This chain links TRBV5-5 with TRBJ1-2; D perhaps matches TRBD1 (5 bases). Germline loops: CDR1 SGHKS, CDR2 YYEKEE (reference sequence). Trimming cost V 3 bases and J 4 bases, with 19 bases left between them. The CDR3 runs 16 residues. The CDR3 sequence: CASSWATDSPGYGYTF. DNA for the CDR3: TGTGCCAGCAGCTGGGCGACAGACTCTCCGGGCTATGGCTACACCTTC.

This chain connects TRBV21-1 to TRBJ2-7; the table gives TRBD1 as D, unverified against the DNA. TRBV21-1 is recorded as a pseudogene. CDR3 length: 19 residues. The CDR3: CASSKGGTGKRFKSYEQYF. The CDR3 DNA is TGTGCCAGCAGCAAAGGCGGGACAGGAAAAAGGTTTAAGTCCTACGAGCAGTACTTC.

The V call is TRBV7-3, the J call TRBJ2-5; 7 bases align to TRBD1. CDR3 length: 14 amino acids. CDR1 and CDR2 (germline): SGHTA, FQGTGA. V was clipped by 2 bases and J by 3 bases; unmatched bases: 3. The chain's CDR3 is CASSLPGTEETQYF. In nucleotides, the CDR3 is TGTGCCAGCAGCTTACCCGGGACAGAAGAGACCCAGTACTTC.

This chain links TRBV5-5 with TRBJ2-2; 7 bases map to TRBD2. Germline lookup yields CDR1 SGHKS and CDR2 YYEKEE (reference sequence). The CDR3 runs 15 residues. The junction had 8 bases not matched to a gene; V was cut back by 3 bases and J by 6 bases. The CDR3 DNA follows: TGTGCCAGCAGCTCCTTAGGACTAGTGTCCGGGGAGCTGTTTTTT. It yields the protein CASSSLGLVSGELFF. Supplemented by reference TRBV5-5 and TRBJ2-2, the full variable domain reads DAGVTQSPTHLIKTRGQQVTLRCSPISGHKSVSWYQQVLGQGPQFIFQYYEKEERGRGNFPDRFSARQFPNYSSELNVNALLLGDSALYLCASSSLGLVSGELFFGEGSRLTVL.

This chain uses TRBV2 with TRBJ2-7; 7 bases map to TRBD1. The CDR3 is 14 residues long. CDR1 SNHLY and CDR2 FYNNEI come from the germline V gene. V shed 8 bases, J shed 4 bases, and the junction held 11 bases outside the gene matches. CDR3 DNA sequence: TGTGCCAGCGTTCCCGGGACAGCACGATACGAGCAGTACTTC. Translating it yields CASVPGTARYEQYF. The full variable domain, with the rest looked up from reference TRBV2 and TRBJ2-7, is EPEVTQTPSHQVTQMGQEVILRCVPISNHLYFYWYRQILGQKVEFLVSFYNNEISEKSEIFDDQFSVERPDGSNFTLKIRSTKLEDSAMYFCASVPGTARYEQYFGPGTRLTVT.

V and J are TRBV18 and TRBJ2-2, with 9 bases lining up with TRBD2. With V trimmed by 0 bases and J by 6 bases, 5 bases remained unmatched. The CDR3 spans 16 residues. Germline CDR1 and CDR2: KGHSH and LQKENI. The CDR3 region has the DNA TGTGCCAGCTCACCACCGGCTAGCGGGGTTGCCGGGGAGCTGTTTTTT. Protein: CASSPPASGVAGELFF.

This clone was picked up one time. The J gene is TRBJ2-1, the V gene TRBV7-2, with 11 nucleotides matching TRBD2. This CDR3 has 15 amino acids. V dropped 1 base and J dropped 10; count of bases not matched to a gene: 6. Germline CDR1 reads SGHTA; CDR2 reads FQGNSA. The CDR3 reads CASSLVAGGAQEQFF. The CDR3 DNA sequence: TGTGCCAGCAGCTTAGTAGCGGGAGGGGCTCAGGAGCAGTTCTTC.